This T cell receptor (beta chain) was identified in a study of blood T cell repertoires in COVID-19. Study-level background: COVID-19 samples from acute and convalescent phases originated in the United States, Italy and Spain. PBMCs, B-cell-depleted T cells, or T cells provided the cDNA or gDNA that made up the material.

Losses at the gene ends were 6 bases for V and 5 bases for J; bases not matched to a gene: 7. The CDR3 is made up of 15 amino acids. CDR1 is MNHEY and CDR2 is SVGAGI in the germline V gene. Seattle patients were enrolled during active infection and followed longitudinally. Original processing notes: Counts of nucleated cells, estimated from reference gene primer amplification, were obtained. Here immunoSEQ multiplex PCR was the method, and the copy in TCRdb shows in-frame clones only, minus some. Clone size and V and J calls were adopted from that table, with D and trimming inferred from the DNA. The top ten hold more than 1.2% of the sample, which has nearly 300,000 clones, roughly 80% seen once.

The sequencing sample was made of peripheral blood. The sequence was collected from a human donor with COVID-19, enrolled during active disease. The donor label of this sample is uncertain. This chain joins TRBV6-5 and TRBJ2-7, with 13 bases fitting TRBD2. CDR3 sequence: CASRVRTSGSNEQYF. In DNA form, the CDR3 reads TGTGCCAGCAGAGTTAGGACTAGCGGGAGCAACGAGCAGTACTTC.